This T cell receptor beta chain was captured by sequencing in a study of blood T cell repertoires in COVID-19. Per the germline V gene, CDR1 is MNHEY and CDR2 is SMNVEV (reference sequence). Trimming removed 6 bases from V and 2 bases from J; junction bases left unmatched: 4. This CDR3 region has 14 residues. Sequenced by immunoSEQ multiplex PCR; TCRdb stores in-frame clones only, minus some. The table shows 150,000 to 200,000 clones, with less than 85% occurring only once. This TCR was recovered from a man in his sixties who had recovered from COVID-19. The rearrangement uses TRBV27 and TRBJ2-3; 8 positions agree with TRBD2. What was sequenced was PBMCs or T cells enriched from blood (not recorded which). The CDR3 here is CASRVGLDTDTQYF. For the CDR3, the DNA is TGTGCCAGCAGAGTGGGACTAGACACAGATACGCAGTATTTT.